This TCR beta chain originates from a study of cytomegalovirus exposure and HLA in healthy donors. Study outcomes and limitations: What a later analysis reportedly showed was that an Asian-associated ancestry cluster had fewer N-insertions than the approximately 700-donor mean.

Vbeta (60) and Jbeta (13) primers were used in the PCR. In the study's own analysis: Counted up in a later analysis, unique TCR beta chains came to some 80 million, with around 10 million shared. Some clones are missing from TCRdb's copy, which holds only in-frame ones; the method was immunoSEQ multiplex PCR. That table gives V, J and clone size, and the DNA gave D and trimming. The sample consists of over 80,000 clones, 76% of them appearing once. Per the germline V gene, CDR1 is SGHNT and CDR2 is YYREEE (reference sequence). This CDR3 is 14 amino acids long. Unmatched junction bases numbered 8, after V lost 6 bases and J lost 4 bases. Notes on this clone: Antigen: not known.

The receptor's source is a man aged 40-49 years in good health and CMV-seronegative. Sequencing was performed on PBMCs. The chain combines TRBV5-4 with TRBJ1-2, with 8 bases that match TRBD1. The DNA of the CDR3 is TGTGCCAGCACCTCCAGGGGGCGTTTCTATGGCTACACCTTC. Its protein is CASTSRGRFYGYTF.